This TCR beta chain was retrieved from a study of spatial heterogeneity in lung cancer. About the study: Detected beta-chain sequences consistently exceeded alpha-chain sequences.

Study-level points and caveats: Blood showed ubiquitous tumor TCRs more often at resection than at routine follow-up.

The table lists this clonotype with many counts. Its target is not known. Every individual TCR cDNA molecule carried its own unique molecular identifier, which allowed correction of PCR and sequencing errors. TCRdb re-derived calls from the 5' RACE reads in MiXCR, one entry per CDR3 protein. The profile shows 45,000 to 55,000 distinct CDR3 sequences, roughly 5% of them singletons. Specified time point: sample taken at primary tumor resection. Whole RNA from tumor, nontumor lung or frozen PBMC was sequenced unsorted. The donor group consisted of around 70 patients who had untreated, early-stage non-small cell lung cancer. The germline V gene has CDR1 SGDLS and CDR2 YYNGEE. This CDR3 is 16 amino acids long. The V end was cut by 4 bases, the J end by 1 base, with 15 bases between.

The chain carries TRBV9 and TRBJ2-1; no definite D call. This clonotype was sampled from a male donor with early-stage non-small cell lung cancer. Sequencing used PBMCs, obtained at surgery. The CDR3 is CASSSYLPGSYNEQFF. Written as DNA, the CDR3 is TGTGCCAGCAGCTCGTACTTACCCGGGTCCTACAATGAGCAGTTCTTC.